This T cell receptor beta chain was recovered during a study of T cell changes during pregnancy in multiple sclerosis. Assay used: immunoSEQ multiplex PCR; TCRdb lists only in-frame clones, some missing. The table has approximately 110,000 clones, about 90% seen once. This CDR3 has 15 amino acids. Germline-derived CDR1 and CDR2 are LNHDA and SQIVND (reference sequence). Trimming cost V 3 bases and J 8 bases; bases outside gene matches: 11. The sequence derives from a female donor with multiple sclerosis, enrolled in a pregnancy study. The sample in question was peripheral blood, obtained in the third trimester of pregnancy. J is TRBJ1-2 and V is TRBV19, with TRBD1 matching 8 bases. The CDR3 spells CASSMAPGTGDGYTF. The CDR3 region has the DNA TGTGCCAGTAGTATGGCCCCCGGGACAGGTGACGGCTACACCTTC.